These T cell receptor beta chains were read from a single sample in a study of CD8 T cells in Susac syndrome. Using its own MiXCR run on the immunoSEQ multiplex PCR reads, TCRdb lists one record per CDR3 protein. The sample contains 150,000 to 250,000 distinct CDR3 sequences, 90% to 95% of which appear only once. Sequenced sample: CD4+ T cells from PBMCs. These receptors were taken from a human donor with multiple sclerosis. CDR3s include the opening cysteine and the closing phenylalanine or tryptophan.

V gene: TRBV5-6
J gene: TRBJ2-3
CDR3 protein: CASSTPGVEDTQYF

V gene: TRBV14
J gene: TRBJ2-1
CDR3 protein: CASSPSHNEQFF

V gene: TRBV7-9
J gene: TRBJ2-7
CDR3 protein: CASSLDRSTPYEQYF

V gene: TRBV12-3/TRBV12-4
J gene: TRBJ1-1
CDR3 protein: CASRPTGMNTEAFF

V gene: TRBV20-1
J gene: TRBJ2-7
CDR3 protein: CSAGLTVYEQYF

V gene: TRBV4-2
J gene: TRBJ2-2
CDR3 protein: CASSQVAQGRTGELFF

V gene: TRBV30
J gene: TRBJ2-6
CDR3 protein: CAWASSGANVLTF

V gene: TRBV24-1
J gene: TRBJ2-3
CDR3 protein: CATSDRTVITDTQYF

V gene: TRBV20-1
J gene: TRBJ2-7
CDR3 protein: CSAVAFYEQYF

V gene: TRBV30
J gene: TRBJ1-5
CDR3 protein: CAWSPRADQPQHF

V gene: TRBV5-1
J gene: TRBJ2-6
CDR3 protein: CASSPVGGGANVLTF

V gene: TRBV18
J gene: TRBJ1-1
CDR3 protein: CASSPSGTKNTEAFF

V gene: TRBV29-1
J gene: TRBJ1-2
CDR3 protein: CSVEAHGYTF

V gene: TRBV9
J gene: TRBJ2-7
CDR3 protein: CASSVMDGRAKEQYF

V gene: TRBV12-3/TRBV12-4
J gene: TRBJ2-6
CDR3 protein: CASSDRVSGANVLTF

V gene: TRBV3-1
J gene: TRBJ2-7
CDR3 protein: CASSHTSGFYEQYF

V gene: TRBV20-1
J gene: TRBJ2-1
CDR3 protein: CSARPHNEQFF

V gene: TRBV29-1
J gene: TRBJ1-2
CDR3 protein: CSVEGDRGNGYTF

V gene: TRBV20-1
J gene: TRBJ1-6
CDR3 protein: CSARLTGDSPLHF

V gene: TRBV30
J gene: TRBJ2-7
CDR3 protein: CACITGGDEQYF

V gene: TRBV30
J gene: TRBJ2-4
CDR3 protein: CAWSGTSGSSPLAKNIQYF

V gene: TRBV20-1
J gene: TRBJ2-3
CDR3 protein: CSVPAGGTDTQYF

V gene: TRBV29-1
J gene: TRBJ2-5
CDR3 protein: CRADRETQYF

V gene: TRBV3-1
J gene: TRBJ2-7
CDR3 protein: CASSQEWRQYF

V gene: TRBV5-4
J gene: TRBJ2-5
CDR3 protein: CASSPPGLETQYF

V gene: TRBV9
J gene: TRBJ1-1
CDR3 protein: CASSKTGDSTEAFF

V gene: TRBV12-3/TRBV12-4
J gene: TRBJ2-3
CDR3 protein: CASSLGASGLYTQYF

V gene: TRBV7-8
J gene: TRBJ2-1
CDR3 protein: CASRARTSGHNEQFF

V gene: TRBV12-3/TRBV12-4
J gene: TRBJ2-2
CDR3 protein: CASSRPSYRTRYPGELFF

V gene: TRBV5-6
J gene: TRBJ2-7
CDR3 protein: CASSLARGWYYEQYF

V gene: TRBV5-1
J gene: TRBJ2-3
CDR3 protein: CASSFGAPLADTQYF

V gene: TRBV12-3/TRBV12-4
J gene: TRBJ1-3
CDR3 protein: CASSLGNYGNTIYF

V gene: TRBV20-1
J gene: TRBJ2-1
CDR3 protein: CSARIAGVVDEQFF

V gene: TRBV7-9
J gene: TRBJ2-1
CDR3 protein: CASSLAQGYNEQFF

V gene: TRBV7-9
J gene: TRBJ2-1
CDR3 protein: CASSSTAGRGEFF

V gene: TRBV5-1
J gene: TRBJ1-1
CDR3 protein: CASRVGRETEAFF

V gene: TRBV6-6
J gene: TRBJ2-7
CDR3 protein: CASSPGTSGTSDF

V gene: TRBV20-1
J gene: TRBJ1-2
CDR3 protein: CSASRIGDGYTF

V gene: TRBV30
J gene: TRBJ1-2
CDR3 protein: CALSPGQRLYGYTF

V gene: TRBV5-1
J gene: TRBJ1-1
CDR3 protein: CASSLDMAANTEAFF

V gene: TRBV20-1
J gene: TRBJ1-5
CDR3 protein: CSAEGTSNQPQHF

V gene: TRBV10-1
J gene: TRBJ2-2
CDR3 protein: CASSEITTGELFF

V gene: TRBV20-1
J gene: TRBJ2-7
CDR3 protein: CSATQTAAPYEQYF

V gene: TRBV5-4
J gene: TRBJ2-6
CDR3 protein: CASSLGALGANVLTF

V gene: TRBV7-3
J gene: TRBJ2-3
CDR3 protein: CASSLDYSDTQYF

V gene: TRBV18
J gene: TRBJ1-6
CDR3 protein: CASSPITGETSPLHF

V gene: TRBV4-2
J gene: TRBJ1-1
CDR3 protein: CASSQDRGKGAFF